Included here is one T cell receptor (beta chain) sequence, with context. In germline, CDR1 is ENHRY, CDR2 SYGVKD. The V end was cut by 6 bases, the J end by 0 bases, with 12 bases between. The CDR3 runs to 14 residues. These data originate in a study of blood T cell repertoires in COVID-19. Study information: COVID-19 samples collected from the United States, Italy and Spain covered acute and convalescent phases.

How the authors handled the data: The assay estimated nucleated cells by amplifying reference gene primers. The method was immunoSEQ multiplex PCR; TCRdb's version includes in-frame clones alone and lacks a portion of them. The V and J calls and the clone size are those of that table, but D and trimming were determined from the DNA. The repertoire holds about 67,000 clones, with around 85% as singletons. The source is a man aged 50 to 59 with active COVID-19. Sample: peripheral blood. The gene calls are TRBV10-3 and TRBJ2-7, with D perhaps matching TRBD1 (6 bases). CDR3 residues: CAIRRTEASYEQYF. In DNA form, the CDR3 reads TGTGCCATCAGAAGGACAGAAGCCTCCTACGAGCAGTACTTC.